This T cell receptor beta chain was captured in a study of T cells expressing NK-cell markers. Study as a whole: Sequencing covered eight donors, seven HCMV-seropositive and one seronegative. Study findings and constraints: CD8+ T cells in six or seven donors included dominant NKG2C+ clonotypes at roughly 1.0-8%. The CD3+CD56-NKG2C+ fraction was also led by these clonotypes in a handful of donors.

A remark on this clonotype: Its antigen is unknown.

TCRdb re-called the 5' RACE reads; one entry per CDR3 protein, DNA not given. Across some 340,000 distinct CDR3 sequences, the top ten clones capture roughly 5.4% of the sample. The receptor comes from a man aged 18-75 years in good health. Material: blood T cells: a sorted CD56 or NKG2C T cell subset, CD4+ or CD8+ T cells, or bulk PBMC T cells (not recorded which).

The CDR3 reads CTSNPIVGGPSFETQYF. The V and J genes are TRBV1 and TRBJ2-5; TCRdb calls TRBD1, which cannot be checked without DNA. TRBV1 is deemed a pseudogene. The CDR3 contains 17 residues.